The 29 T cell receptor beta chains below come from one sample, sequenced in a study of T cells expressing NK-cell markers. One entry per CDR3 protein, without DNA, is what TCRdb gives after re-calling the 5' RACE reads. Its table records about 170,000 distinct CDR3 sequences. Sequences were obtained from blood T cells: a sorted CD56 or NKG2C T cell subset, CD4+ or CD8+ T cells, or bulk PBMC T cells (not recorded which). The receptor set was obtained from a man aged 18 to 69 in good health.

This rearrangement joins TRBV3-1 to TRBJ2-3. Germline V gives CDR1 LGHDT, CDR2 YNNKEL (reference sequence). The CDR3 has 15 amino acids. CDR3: CASSQFLPYTDTQYF.

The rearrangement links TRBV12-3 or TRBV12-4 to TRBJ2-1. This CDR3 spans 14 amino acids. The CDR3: CASSKAGTSNEQFF.

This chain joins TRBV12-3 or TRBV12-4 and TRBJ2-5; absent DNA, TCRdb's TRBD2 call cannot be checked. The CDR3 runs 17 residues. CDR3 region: CASSLGLAGGTQETQYF.

CDR3 protein: CASSQHSGTEEYF. This rearrangement joins TRBV7-6 to TRBJ2-7; with no DNA, the TCRdb D assignment of TRBD1 cannot be verified. The CDR3 is made up of 13 amino acids. Germline lookup yields CDR1 SGHVS and CDR2 FNYEAQ.

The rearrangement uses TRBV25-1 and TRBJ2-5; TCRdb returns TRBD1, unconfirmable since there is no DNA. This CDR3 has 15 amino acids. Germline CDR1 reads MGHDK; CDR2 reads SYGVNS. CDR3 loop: CASSEWASRGETQYF. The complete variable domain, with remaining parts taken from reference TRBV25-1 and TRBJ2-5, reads EADIYQTPRYLVIGTGKKITLECSQTMGHDKMYWYQQDPGMELHLIHYSYGVNSTEKGDLSSESTVSRIRTEHFPLTLESARPSHTSQYLCASSEWASRGETQYFGPGTRLLVL.

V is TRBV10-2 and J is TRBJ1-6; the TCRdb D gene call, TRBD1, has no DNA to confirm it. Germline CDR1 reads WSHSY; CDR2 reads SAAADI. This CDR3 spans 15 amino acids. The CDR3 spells CASRDRVSYNSPLHF.

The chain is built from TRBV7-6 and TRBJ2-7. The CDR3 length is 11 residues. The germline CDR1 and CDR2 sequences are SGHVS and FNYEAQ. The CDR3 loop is CASSSNYEQYF.

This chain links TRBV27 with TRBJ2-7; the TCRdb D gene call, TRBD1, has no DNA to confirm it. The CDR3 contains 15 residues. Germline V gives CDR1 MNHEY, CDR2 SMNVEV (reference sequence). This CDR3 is CASSGGGRFRYEQYF.

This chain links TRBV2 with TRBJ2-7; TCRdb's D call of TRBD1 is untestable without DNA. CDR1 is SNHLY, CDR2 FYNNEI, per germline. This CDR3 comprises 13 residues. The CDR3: CALRTGRPYEQYF.

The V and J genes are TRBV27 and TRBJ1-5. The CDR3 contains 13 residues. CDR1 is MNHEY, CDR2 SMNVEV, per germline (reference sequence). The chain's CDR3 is CASSLWKEQPQHF.

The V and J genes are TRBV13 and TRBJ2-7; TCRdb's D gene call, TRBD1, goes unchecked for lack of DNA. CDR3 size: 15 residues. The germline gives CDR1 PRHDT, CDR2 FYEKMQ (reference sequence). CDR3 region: CASSLAGQGPYEQYF.

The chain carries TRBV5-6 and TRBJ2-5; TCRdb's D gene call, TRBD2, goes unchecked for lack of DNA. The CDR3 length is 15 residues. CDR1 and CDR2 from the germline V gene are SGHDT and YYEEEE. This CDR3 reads CASSLGDFSQETQYF.

The CDR3 loop reads CASSLGASNQPQHF. V gene TRBV7-9 combines with J gene TRBJ1-5. This CDR3 spans 14 amino acids. The germline V gene encodes CDR1 SEHNR and CDR2 FQNEAQ (reference sequence).

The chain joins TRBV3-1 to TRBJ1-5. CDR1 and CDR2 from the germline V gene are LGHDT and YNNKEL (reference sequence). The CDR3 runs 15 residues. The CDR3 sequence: CASSQDLGDNQPQHF.

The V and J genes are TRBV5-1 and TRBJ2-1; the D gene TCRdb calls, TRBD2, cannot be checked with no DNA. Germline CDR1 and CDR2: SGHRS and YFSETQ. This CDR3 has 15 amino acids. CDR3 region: CASSGAGGPGNEQFF. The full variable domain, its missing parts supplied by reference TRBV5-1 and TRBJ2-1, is KAGVTQTPRYLIKTRGQQVTLSCSPISGHRSVSWYQQTPGQGLQFLFEYFSETQRNKGNFPGRFSGRQFSNSRSEMNVSTLELGDSALYLCASSGAGGPGNEQFFGPGTRLTVL.

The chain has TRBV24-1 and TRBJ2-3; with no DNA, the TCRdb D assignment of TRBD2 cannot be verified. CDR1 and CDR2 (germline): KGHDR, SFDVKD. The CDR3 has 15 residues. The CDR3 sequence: CATSDEAGGRDTQYF.

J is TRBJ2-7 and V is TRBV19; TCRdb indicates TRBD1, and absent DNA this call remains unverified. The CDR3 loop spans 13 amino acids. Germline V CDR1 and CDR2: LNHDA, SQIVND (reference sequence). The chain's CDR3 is CASSIRDRYEQYF.

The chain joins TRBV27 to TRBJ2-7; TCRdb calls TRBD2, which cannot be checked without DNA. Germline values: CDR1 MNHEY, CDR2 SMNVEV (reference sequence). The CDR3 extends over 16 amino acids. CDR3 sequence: CASSLSVEDSYYEQYF.

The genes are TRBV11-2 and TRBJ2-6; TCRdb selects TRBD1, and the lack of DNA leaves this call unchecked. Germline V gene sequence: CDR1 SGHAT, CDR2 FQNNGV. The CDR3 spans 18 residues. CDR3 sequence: CASTKGTDLISGANVLTF.

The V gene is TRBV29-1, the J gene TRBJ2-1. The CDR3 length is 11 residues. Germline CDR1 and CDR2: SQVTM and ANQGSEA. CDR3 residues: CSVGSFEEQFF.

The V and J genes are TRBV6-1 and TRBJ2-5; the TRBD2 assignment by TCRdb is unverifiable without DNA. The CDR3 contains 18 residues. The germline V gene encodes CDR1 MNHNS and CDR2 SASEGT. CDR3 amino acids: CASRATGLAGTNQETQYF.

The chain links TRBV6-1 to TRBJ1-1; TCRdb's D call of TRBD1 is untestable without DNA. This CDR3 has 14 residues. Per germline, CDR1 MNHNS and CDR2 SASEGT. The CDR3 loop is CASRSTGEGTEAFF.

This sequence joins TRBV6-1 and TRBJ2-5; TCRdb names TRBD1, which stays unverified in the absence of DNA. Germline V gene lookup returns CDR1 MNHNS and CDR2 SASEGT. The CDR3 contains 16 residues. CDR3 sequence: CASREYRGLGQETQYF.

The CDR3 spells CASSILPGQGPSNTGELFF. This chain connects TRBV27 to TRBJ2-2; TCRdb's D gene call, TRBD1, goes unchecked for lack of DNA. The CDR3 length is 19 residues. Germline V CDR1 and CDR2: MNHEY, SMNVEV (reference sequence).

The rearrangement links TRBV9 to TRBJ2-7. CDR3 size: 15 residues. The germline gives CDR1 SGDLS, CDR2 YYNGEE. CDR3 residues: CASSVLSGGPYEQYF. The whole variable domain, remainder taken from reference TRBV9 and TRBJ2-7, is DSGVTQTPKHLITATGQRVTLRCSPRSGDLSVYWYQQSLDQGLQFLIQYYNGEERAKGNILERFSAQQFPDLHSELNLSSLELGDSALYFCASSVLSGGPYEQYFGPGTRLTVT.

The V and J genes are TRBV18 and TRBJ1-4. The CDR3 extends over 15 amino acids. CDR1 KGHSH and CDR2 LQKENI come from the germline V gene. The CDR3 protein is CASSPARGKNEKLFF. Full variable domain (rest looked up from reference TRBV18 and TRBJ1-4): NAGVMQNPRHLVRRRGQEARLRCSPMKGHSHVYWYRQLPEEGLKFMVYLQKENIIDESGMPKERFSAEFPKEGPSILRIQQVVRGDSAAYFCASSPARGKNEKLFFGSGTQLSVL.

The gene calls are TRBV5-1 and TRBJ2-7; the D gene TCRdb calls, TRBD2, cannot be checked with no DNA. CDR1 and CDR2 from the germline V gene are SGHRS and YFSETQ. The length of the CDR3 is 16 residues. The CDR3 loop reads CASSSSGLDGTYEQYF. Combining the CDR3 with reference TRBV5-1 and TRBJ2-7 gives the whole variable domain KAGVTQTPRYLIKTRGQQVTLSCSPISGHRSVSWYQQTPGQGLQFLFEYFSETQRNKGNFPGRFSGRQFSNSRSEMNVSTLELGDSALYLCASSSSGLDGTYEQYFGPGTRLTVT.

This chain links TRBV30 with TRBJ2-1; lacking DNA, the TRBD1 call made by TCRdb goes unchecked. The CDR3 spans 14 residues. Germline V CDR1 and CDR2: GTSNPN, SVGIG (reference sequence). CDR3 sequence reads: CAWTRQGIYNEQFF.

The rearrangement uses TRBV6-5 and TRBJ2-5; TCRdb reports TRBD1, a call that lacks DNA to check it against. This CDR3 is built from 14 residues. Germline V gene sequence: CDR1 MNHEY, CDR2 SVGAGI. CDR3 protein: CASSYTQGLETQYF.